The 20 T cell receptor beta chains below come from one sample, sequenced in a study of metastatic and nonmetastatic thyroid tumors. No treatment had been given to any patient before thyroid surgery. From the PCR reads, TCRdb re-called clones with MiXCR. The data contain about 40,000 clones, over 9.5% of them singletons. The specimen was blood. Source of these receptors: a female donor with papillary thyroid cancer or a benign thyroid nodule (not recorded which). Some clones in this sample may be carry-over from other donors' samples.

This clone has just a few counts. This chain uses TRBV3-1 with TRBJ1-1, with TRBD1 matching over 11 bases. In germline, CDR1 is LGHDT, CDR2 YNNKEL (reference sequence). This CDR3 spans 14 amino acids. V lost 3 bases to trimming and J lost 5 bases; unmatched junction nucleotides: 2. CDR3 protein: CASSQDRGPTEAFF. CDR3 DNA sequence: TGTGCCAGCAGCCAGGACAGGGGGCCTACTGAAGCTTTCTTT.

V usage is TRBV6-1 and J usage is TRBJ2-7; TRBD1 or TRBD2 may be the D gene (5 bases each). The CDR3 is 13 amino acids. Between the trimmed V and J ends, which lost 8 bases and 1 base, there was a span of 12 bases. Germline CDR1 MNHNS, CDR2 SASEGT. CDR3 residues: CASSVGESYEQYF. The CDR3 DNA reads TGTGCCAGCTCGGTGGGGGAATCCTACGAGCAGTACTTC.

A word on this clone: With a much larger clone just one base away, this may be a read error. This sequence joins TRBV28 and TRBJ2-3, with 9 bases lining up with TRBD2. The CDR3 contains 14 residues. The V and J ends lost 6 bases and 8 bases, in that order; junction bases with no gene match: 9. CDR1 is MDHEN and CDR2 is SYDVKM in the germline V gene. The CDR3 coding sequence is TGTGCCAGCAGGGGCGGGAGGGCTAAAAGTACGCAGTATTTT. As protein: CASRGGRAKSTQYF.

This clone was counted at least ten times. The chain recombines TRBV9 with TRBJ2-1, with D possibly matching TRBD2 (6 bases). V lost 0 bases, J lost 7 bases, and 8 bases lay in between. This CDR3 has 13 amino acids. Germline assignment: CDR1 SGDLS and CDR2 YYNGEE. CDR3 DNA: TGTGCCAGCAGCGTAGCGGGAGCAAATGAGCAGTTCTTC. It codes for CASSVAGANEQFF.

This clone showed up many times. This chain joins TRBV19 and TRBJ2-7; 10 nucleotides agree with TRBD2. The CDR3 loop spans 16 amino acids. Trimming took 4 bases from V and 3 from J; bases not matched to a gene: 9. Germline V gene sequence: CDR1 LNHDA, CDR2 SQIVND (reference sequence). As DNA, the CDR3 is TGTGCCAGTAGTACCTATACTAGCGGGACCATCTACGAGCAGTACTTC. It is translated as CASSTYTSGTIYEQYF.

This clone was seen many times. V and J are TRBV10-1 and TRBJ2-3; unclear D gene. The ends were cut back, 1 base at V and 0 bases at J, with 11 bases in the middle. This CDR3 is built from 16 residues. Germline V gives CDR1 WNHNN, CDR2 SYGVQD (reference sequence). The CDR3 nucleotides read TGCGCCAGCAGTGAGTTGGCAGCCACTAGCACAGATACGCAGTATTTT. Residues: CASSELAATSTDTQYF.

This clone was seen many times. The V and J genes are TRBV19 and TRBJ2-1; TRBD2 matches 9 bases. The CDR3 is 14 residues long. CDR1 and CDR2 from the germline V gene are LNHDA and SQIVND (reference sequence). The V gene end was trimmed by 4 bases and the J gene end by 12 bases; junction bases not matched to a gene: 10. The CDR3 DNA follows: TGTGCCAGTAGTAGAACCGATAGCGGGAGAAGGCAGTTCTTC. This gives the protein CASSRTDSGRRQFF.

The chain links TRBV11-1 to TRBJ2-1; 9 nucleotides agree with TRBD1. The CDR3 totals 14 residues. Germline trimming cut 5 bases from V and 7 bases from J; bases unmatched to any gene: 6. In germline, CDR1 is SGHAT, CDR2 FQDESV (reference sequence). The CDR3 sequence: CASSLGQGKNEQFF. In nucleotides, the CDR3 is TGTGCCAGCAGCCTGGGACAGGGCAAGAATGAGCAGTTCTTC.

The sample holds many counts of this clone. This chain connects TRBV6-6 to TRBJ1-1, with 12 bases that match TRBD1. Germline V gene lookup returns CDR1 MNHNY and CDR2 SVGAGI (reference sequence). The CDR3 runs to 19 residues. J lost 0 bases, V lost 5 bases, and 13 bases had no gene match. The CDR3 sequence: CASSTSGTGGGYMNTEAFF. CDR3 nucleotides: TGTGCCAGCAGTACCTCCGGGACAGGGGGCGGTTACATGAACACTGAAGCTTTCTTT.

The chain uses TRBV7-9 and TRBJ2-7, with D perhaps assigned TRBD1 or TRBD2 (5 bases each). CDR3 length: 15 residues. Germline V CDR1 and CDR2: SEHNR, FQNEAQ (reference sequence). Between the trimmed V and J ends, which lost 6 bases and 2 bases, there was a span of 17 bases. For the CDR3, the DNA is TGTGCCAGCAGACAGTGGTCGGGACCAGCCTACGAGCAGTACTTC. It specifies CASRQWSGPAYEQYF.

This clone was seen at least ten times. DNA of the CDR3: TGTGCCAGCAGTGAAGGGGTCATGGCAGGTCCTAGCAATCAGCCCCAGCATTTT. Translation gives CASSEGVMAGPSNQPQHF. This rearrangement joins TRBV2 to TRBJ1-5, with D unresolved. V was clipped by 1 base and J by 0 bases, with 16 bases between them. The CDR3 runs 18 residues. CDR1 is SNHLY and CDR2 is FYNNEI in the germline V gene.

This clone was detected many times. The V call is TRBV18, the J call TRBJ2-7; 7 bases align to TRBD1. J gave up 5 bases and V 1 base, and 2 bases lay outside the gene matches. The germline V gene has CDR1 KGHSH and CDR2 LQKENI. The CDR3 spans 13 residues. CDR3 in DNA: TGTGCCAGCTCACCACGAGACAGGGACGAGCAGTACTTC. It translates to CASSPRDRDEQYF.

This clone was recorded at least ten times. Here the CDR3 reads CASSWTGGSGGYTF. The DNA for the CDR3 is TGTGCCAGCAGCTGGACAGGGGGCTCGGGTGGCTACACCTTC. The V gene is TRBV7-2, the J gene TRBJ1-2, with 11 bases lining up with TRBD1. Germline values: CDR1 SGHTA, CDR2 FQGNSA. The ends lost 4 bases at V and 7 bases at J; junction bases unmatched: 5. This CDR3 has 14 residues.

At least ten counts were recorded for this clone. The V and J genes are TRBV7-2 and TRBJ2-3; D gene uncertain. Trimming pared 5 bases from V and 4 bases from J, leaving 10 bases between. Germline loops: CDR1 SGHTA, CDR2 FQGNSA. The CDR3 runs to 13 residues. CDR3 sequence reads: CASSRTVADTQYF. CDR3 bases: TGTGCCAGCAGCCGGACCGTGGCAGATACGCAGTATTTT.

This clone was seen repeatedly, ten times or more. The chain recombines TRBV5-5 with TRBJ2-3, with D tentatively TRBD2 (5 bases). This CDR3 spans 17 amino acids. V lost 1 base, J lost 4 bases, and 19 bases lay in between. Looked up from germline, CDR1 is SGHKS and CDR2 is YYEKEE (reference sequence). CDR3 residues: CASSLLALKSIPDTQYF. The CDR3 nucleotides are TGTGCCAGCAGCTTGCTAGCCCTAAAGAGCATCCCAGATACGCAGTATTTT.

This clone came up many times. The CDR3 sequence: CASQDLNTEAFF. DNA of the CDR3: TGTGCCAGCCAGGACCTTAACACTGAAGCTTTCTTT. The chain combines TRBV6-2 or TRBV6-3 with TRBJ1-1; D uncertain. V lost 8 bases to trimming and J lost 2 bases, with 9 bases between them. Germline V lookup: CDR1 MNHEY, CDR2 SVGEGT. The CDR3 spans 12 residues.

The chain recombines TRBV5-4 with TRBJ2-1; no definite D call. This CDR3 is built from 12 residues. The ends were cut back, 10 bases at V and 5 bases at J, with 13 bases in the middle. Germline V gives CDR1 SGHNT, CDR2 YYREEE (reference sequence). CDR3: CAVREIDNEQFF. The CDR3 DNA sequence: TGTGCCGTCCGTGAGATAGACAATGAGCAGTTCTTC.

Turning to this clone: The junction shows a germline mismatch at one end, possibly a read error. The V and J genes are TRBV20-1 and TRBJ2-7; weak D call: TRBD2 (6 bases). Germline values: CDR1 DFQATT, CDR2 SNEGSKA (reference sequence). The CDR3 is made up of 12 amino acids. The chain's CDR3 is CGANGLSYEQYF. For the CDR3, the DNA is TGCGGTGCGAATGGACTAAGCTACGAGCAGTACTTC.

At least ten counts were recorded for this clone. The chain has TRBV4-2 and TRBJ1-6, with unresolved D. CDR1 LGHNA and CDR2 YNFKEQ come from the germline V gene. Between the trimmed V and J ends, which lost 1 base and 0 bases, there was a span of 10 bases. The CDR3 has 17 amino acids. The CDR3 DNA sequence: TGTGCCAGCAGCCAAGGGGAGGGTTCCTCCTATAATTCACCCCTCCACTTT. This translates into CASSQGEGSSYNSPLHF.

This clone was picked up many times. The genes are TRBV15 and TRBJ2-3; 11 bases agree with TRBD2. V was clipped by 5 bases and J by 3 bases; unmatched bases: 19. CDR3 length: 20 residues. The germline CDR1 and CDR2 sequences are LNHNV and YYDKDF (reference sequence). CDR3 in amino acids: CATSSRGGPGLAEGTDTQYF. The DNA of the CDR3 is TGTGCCACCAGCTCCCGGGGGGGGCCGGGACTAGCGGAGGGGACAGATACGCAGTATTTT.